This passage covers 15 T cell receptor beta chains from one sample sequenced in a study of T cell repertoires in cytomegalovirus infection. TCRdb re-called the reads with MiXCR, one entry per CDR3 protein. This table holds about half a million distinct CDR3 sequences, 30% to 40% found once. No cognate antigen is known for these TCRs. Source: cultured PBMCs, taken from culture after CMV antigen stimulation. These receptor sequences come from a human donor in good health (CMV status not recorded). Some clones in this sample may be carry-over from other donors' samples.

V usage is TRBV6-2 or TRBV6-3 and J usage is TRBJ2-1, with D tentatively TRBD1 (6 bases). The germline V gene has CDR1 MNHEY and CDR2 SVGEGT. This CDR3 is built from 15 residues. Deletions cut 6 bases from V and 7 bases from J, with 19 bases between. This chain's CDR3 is CASRLLRGTRNEQFF. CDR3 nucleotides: TGTGCCAGCAGACTCTTACGAGGGACACGGAATGAGCAGTTCTTC.

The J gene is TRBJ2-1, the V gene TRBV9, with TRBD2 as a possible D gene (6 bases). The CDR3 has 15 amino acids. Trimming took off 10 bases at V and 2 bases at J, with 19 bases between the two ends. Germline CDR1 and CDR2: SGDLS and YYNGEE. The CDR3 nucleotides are TGTGCCGCCACGACGGGGGACCCTCCCTACAATGAGCAGTTCTTC. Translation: CAATTGDPPYNEQFF. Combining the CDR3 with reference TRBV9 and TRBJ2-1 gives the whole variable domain DSGVTQTPKHLITATGQRVTLRCSPRSGDLSVYWYQQSLDQGLQFLIQYYNGEERAKGNILERFSAQQFPDLHSELNLSSLELGDSALYFCAATTGDPPYNEQFFGPGTRLTVL.

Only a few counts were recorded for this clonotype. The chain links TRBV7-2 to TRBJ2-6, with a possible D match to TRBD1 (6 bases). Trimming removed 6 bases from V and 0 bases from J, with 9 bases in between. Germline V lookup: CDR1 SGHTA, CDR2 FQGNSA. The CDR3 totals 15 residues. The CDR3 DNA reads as TGTGCCAGCAGGGGCAGGGGCTCTGGGGCCAACGTCCTGACTTTC. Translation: CASRGRGSGANVLTF. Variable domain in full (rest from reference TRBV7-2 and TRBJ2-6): GAGVSQSPSNKVTEKGKDVELRCDPISGHTALYWYRQSLGQGLEFLIYFQGNSAPDKSGLPSDRFSAERTGGSVSTLTIQRTQQEDSAVYLCASRGRGSGANVLTFGAGSRLTVL.

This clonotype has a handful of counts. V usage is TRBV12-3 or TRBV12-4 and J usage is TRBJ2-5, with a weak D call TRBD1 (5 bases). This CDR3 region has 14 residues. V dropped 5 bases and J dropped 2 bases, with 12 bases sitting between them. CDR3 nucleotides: TGTGCCAGCAGTCCCCGACAGACACAAGAGACCCAGTACTTC. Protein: CASSPRQTQETQYF.

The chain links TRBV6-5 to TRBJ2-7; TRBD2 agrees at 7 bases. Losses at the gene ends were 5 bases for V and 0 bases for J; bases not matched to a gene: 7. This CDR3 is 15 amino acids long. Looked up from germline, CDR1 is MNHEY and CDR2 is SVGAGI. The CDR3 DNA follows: TGTGCCAGCAGTCCTCGGGGAGGGCGCTCCTACGAGCAGTACGTC. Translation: CASSPRGGRSYEQYV.

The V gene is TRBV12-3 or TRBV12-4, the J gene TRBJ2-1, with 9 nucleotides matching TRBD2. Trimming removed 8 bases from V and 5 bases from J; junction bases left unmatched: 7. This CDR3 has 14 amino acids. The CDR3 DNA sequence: TGTGCCAGCTCCAGACTAGCGGAAGACAATGAGCAGTTCTTC. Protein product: CASSRLAEDNEQFF.

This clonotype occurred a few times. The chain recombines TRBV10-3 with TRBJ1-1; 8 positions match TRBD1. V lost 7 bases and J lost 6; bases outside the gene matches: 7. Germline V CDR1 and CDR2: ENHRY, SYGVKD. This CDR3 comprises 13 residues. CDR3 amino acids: CAITEDRVSEAFF. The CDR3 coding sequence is TGTGCCATCACCGAGGACAGGGTATCTGAAGCTTTCTTT.

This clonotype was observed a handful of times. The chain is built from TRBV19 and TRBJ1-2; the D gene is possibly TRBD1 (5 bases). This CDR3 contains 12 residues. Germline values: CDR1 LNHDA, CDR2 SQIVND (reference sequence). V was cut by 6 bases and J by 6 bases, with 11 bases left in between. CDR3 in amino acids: CASRRGGHGYTF. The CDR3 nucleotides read TGTGCCAGTAGGAGGGGAGGACATGGCTACACCTTC.

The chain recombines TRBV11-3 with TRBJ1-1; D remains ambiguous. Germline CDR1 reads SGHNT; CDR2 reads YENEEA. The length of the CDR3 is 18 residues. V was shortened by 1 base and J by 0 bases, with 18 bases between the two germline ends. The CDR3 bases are TGTGCCAGCAGCTTAGTTGGTAGGCAGATCGTGATGAACACTGAAGCTTTCTTT. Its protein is CASSLVGRQIVMNTEAFF.

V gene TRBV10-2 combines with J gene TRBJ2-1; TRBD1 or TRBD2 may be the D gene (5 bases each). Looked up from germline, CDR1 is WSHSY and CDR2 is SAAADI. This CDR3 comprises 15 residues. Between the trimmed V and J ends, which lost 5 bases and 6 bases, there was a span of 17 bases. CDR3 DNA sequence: TGCGCCAGCAGTCTCCCCGGGGCGGCGCGCAATGAGCAGTTCTTC. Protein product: CASSLPGAARNEQFF.

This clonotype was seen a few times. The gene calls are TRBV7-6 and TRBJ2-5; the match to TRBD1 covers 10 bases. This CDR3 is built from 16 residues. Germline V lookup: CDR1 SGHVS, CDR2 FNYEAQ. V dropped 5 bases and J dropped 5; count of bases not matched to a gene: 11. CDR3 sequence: CASSDRGRGARETQYF. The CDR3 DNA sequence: TGTGCCAGCAGCGACAGGGGGCGAGGAGCTCGGGAGACCCAGTACTTC.

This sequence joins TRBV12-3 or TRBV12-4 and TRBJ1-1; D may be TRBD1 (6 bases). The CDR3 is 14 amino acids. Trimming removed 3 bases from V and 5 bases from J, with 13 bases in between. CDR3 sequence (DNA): TGTGCCAGCAGTTTTAGGGATACAGGGACTGAAGCTTTCTTT. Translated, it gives CASSFRDTGTEAFF.

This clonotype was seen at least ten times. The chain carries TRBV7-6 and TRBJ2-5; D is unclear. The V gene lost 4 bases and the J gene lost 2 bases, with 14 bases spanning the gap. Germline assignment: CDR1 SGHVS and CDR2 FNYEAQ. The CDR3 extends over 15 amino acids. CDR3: CASSSTNWGQETQYF. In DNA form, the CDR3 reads TGTGCCAGCAGCTCTACCAACTGGGGACAAGAGACCCAGTACTTC.

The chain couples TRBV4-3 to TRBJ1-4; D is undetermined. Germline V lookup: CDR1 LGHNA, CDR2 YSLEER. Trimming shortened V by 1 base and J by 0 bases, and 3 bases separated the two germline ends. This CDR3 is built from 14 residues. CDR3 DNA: TGCGCCAGCAGCCAAGCTACAACTAATGAAAAACTGTTTTTT. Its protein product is CASSQATTNEKLFF.

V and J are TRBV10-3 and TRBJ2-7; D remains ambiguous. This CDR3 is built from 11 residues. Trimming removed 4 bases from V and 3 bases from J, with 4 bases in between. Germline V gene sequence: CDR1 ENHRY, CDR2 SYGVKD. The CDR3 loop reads CAISAGYEQYF. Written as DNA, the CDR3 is TGTGCCATCAGTGCAGGCTACGAGCAGTACTTC.